Listed below are T cell receptor beta chains from one sample, sequenced in a study of Graves' ophthalmopathy and Graves' hyperthyroidism. TCRdb re-analysed the multiplex PCR reads in MiXCR, keeping a single row per CDR3 protein. The table includes 300,000 to 400,000 distinct CDR3 sequences, about a sixth detected once. Sequenced: peripheral blood. All receptors come from an adult woman with stable Graves' hyperthyroidism. Each CDR3 is given with its conserved first and last residue. D genes are given only for firm matches. Only some rows state a clone size, as once, few, many or a class for expanded clones.

-,TRBV13,many,TRBJ1-1,CASRGGGMNTEAFF,TGTGCCAGCCGTGGAGGGGGAATGAACACTGAAGCTTTCTTT
-,TRBV6-1,once,TRBJ2-7,CASRGSHSYEQYF,TGTGCCAGCCGGGGATCCCACTCCTACGAGCAGTACTTC
-,TRBV19,few,TRBJ2-7,CASSGQWVSGQPYEQYF,TGTGCCAGTTCGGGGCAATGGGTCTCGGGGCAGCCCTACGAGCAGTACTTC
-,TRBV28,few,TRBJ1-2,CASSLPGEGNYGYTF,TGTGCCAGCAGTTTACCGGGTGAGGGGAACTATGGCTACACCTTC
TRBD1,TRBV7-6,many,TRBJ1-3,CASSLLTGESGNTIYF,TGTGCCAGCAGCCTCCTAACAGGGGAGTCTGGAAACACCATATATTTT
TRBD1,TRBV10-1,many,TRBJ1-5,CASSEEGAVYQPQHF,TGCGCCAGCAGTGAAGAGGGGGCGGTGTATCAGCCCCAGCATTTT
TRBD1,TRBV7-2,many,TRBJ1-3,CASSLDRAGNTIYF,TGTGCCAGCAGTTTGGACAGGGCGGGAAACACCATATATTTT
-,TRBV12-3/TRBV12-4,many,TRBJ2-7,CASSLGQEYEQYF,TGTGCCAGCAGTTTGGGGCAGGAGTACGAGCAGTACTTC
-,TRBV10-3,many,TRBJ2-5,CAISRDPQETQYF,TGTGCCATCAGCCGGGACCCCCAAGAGACCCAGTACTTC
-,TRBV30,-,TRBJ2-7,CAWGSGVGNEQYF,TGTGCCTGGGGTTCAGGGGTTGGGAACGAGCAGTACTTC